These 22 T cell receptor beta chains came from one sample sequenced in a study of cytomegalovirus exposure and HLA in healthy donors. With 60 Vbeta and 13 Jbeta primers, the PCR was carried out. Profiling relied on immunoSEQ multiplex PCR, and the TCRdb table lists in-frame clones only, not all of them. The data contain 95,000 to 150,000 clones, 50% to 80% of them seen just once; the ten biggest clones take up less than 9%. The sample comprised PBMCs. The receptors stem from a woman aged 40 to 55 in good health and CMV-seropositive.

The rearrangement joins TRBV10-3 to TRBJ1-3; D may be TRBD1 (5 bases). The germline CDR1 and CDR2 sequences are ENHRY and SYGVKD. V lost 3 bases and J 2 bases, leaving 11 bases between the germline ends. The CDR3 sequence is 15 residues long. The CDR3 loop reads CAISDRDHAGNTIYF. CDR3 nucleotides: TGTGCCATCAGTGACAGGGATCATGCTGGAAACACCATATATTTT.

The chain employs TRBV5-1 and TRBJ2-7; 11 bases align to TRBD1. The CDR3 covers 15 residues. The germline gives CDR1 SGHRS, CDR2 YFSETQ. The V gene end was trimmed by 4 bases and the J gene end by 7 bases; junction bases not matched to a gene: 10. CDR3 protein: CASSTIGQGAIEQYF. CDR3 DNA sequence: TGCGCCAGCAGCACGATAGGACAGGGGGCGATTGAGCAGTACTTC.

As regards this clone: A junction end diverges from the germline sequence, so it may reflect a read error. The V gene is TRBV7-7, the J gene TRBJ2-2, with TRBD2 matching 9 bases. Germline assignment: CDR1 SSHAT and CDR2 FNYEAQ (reference sequence). The CDR3 consists of 15 residues. The CDR3 loop reads CASSPASGTIGELFF. The CDR3 coding sequence is TGTGCTAGCAGCCCCGCTAGCGGGACAATCGGGGAGCTGTTTTTT.

The chain combines TRBV5-6 with TRBJ1-6, with a weak D call TRBD1 (6 bases). This CDR3 has 15 residues. Between the trimmed V and J ends, which lost 6 bases and 7 bases, there was a span of 17 bases. Germline V gives CDR1 SGHDT, CDR2 YYEEEE. The CDR3 reads CASTPRGAANSPLHF. DNA of the CDR3: TGTGCCAGCACCCCCCGGGGGGCAGCGAATTCACCCCTCCACTTT.

The chain recombines TRBV27 with TRBJ2-3; TRBD2 aligns across 9 bases. Looked up from germline, CDR1 is MNHEY and CDR2 is SMNVEV (reference sequence). The CDR3 has 17 residues. Losses at the gene ends were 5 bases for V and 0 bases for J; bases not matched to a gene: 9. Here the CDR3 DNA reads TGTGCCAGCAGTCTGGCGGGGGGGTTCTATAGCACAGATACGCAGTATTTT. It encodes CASSLAGGFYSTDTQYF.

The chain combines TRBV27 with TRBJ2-1; 14 positions agree with TRBD2. Germline CDR1 and CDR2: MNHEY and SMNVEV (reference sequence). There are 16 residues in the CDR3. J lost 7 bases, V lost 5 bases, and 7 bases had no gene match. CDR3 amino acids: CASSPRTSGRWNEQFF. CDR3 DNA: TGTGCCAGCAGTCCCCGGACTAGCGGGAGGTGGAATGAGCAGTTCTTC.

This clone was seen once. The chain combines TRBV14 with TRBJ2-7; D ambiguous. The germline V gene encodes CDR1 SGHDN and CDR2 FVKESK. The CDR3 length is 13 residues. Trimming pared 0 bases from V and 3 bases from J, leaving 6 bases between. CDR3 sequence: CASSQDLFYEQYF. In nucleotides, the CDR3 is TGTGCCAGCAGCCAAGATCTCTTCTACGAGCAGTACTTC.

The J gene is TRBJ2-5, the V gene TRBV6-5, with TRBD2 matching over 10 bases. CDR1 is MNHEY and CDR2 is SVGAGI in the germline V gene. V was clipped by 5 bases and J by 5 bases; unmatched bases: 5. CDR3 length equals 14 residues. The CDR3 coding sequence is TGTGCCAGCAGTCTGAGCGGGGGGGCGGAGACCCAGTACTTC. Amino acids: CASSLSGGAETQYF.

The chain's CDR3 is CASSLVVGLAINNEQFF. In nucleotides, the CDR3 is TGCGCCAGCAGCTTGGTAGTGGGACTAGCGATAAACAATGAGCAGTTCTTC. The chain couples TRBV5-1 to TRBJ2-1; TRBD2 matches 10 bases. The CDR3 has 17 residues. Trimming at V came to 0 bases and at J to 5 bases, leaving 8 bases not matched to a gene. Germline V gene data show CDR1 as SGHRS and CDR2 as YFSETQ.

The chain links TRBV5-1 to TRBJ2-1, with D perhaps matching TRBD1 (6 bases). CDR1 is SGHRS and CDR2 is YFSETQ in the germline V gene. V was trimmed by 4 bases and J by 6 bases, leaving 20 bases between them. The CDR3 is 16 amino acids. The CDR3 region has the DNA TGCGCCAGCAGCCGAACAACAGGGAATGGCCTCAATGAGCAGTTCTTC. It translates to CASSRTTGNGLNEQFF.

This clone was detected only a few times. V and J are TRBV6-6 and TRBJ2-1; 10 bases match TRBD1. V gave up 5 bases and J gave up 7 bases; unmatched junction bases: 8. The CDR3 covers 15 residues. Per the germline V gene, CDR1 is MNHNY and CDR2 is SVGAGI (reference sequence). CDR3 nucleotides: TGTGCCAGCAGTCACCGGGACAGGGGTTGGAATGAGCAGTTCTTC. The encoded protein is CASSHRDRGWNEQFF.

This chain's CDR3 is CASSPRDIQYF. Here the CDR3 DNA reads TGTGCCAGCAGTCCACGGGACATCCAGTACTTC. The chain recombines TRBV6-6 with TRBJ2-5, with D possibly TRBD1 on 6 matching bases. V shed 5 bases and J shed 10 bases, with 11 bases lying between them. The CDR3 runs 11 residues. Germline assignment: CDR1 MNHNY and CDR2 SVGAGI (reference sequence).

J is TRBJ2-3 and V is TRBV27; D might be TRBD1 (6 bases). The V gene lost 2 bases and the J gene lost 0 bases, with 6 bases spanning the gap. The germline gives CDR1 MNHEY, CDR2 SMNVEV (reference sequence). The CDR3 contains 14 residues. In DNA form, the CDR3 reads TGTGCCAGCAGTTTAGGACAGAGCACAGATACGCAGTATTTT. This translates into CASSLGQSTDTQYF.

V gene TRBV9 combines with J gene TRBJ2-7; a possible D gene is TRBD2 (6 bases). Germline values: CDR1 SGDLS, CDR2 YYNGEE. This CDR3 is built from 16 residues. V shed 0 bases and J shed 1 base, with 14 bases lying between them. The CDR3 is CASSVGGGALSYEQYF. CDR3 coding DNA: TGTGCCAGCAGCGTAGGAGGAGGGGCTTTATCCTACGAGCAGTACTTC.

This clone was found a few times. This sequence joins TRBV27 and TRBJ2-6; possibly TRBD1 for D (6 bases). Trimming left V 6 bases short and J 0 bases short, with 9 bases between. CDR1 is MNHEY and CDR2 is SMNVEV in the germline V gene (reference sequence). The CDR3 extends over 15 amino acids. The CDR3: CASRRTDSGANVLTF. The CDR3 DNA reads TGTGCCAGCAGACGGACAGACTCTGGGGCCAACGTCCTGACTTTC.

The V and J genes are TRBV7-9 and TRBJ1-1; D possibly corresponds to TRBD1 (5 bases). Trimming stripped 1 base from V and 5 bases from J, with 8 bases between. Germline V CDR1 and CDR2: SEHNR, FQNEAQ (reference sequence). The CDR3 is 13 residues long. CDR3 DNA: TGTGCCAGCAGCTTAGGGGAGGGGACTGAAGCTTTCTTT. Residues: CASSLGEGTEAFF.

The chain uses TRBV5-1 and TRBJ1-2; the D gene is possibly TRBD1 (5 bases). V was clipped by 4 bases and J by 0 bases, with 10 bases between them. The CDR3 length is 14 residues. The germline V gene encodes CDR1 SGHRS and CDR2 YFSETQ. The CDR3 loop is CASSLDRANYGYTF. CDR3 nucleotides: TGCGCCAGCAGCCTCGACAGAGCTAACTATGGCTACACCTTC.

This sequence joins TRBV5-1 and TRBJ2-1; no clear D gene. The germline V gene encodes CDR1 SGHRS and CDR2 YFSETQ. The CDR3 runs 17 residues. V lost 0 bases and J lost 0, with 13 bases in between. The DNA for the CDR3 is TGCGCCAGCAGCTTGGCCGTGTTACCGAGCTCCTACAATGAGCAGTTCTTC. Translated: CASSLAVLPSSYNEQFF.

The genes are TRBV10-3 and TRBJ2-3; weak D call: TRBD1 (6 bases). There are 15 residues in the CDR3. Germline CDR1 and CDR2: ENHRY and SYGVKD. The ends were cut back, 0 bases at V and 4 bases at J, with 11 bases in the middle. CDR3 sequence reads: CAISESTRTADTQYF. In DNA, the CDR3 is TGTGCCATCAGTGAGTCGACGAGGACAGCAGATACGCAGTATTTT.

The chain is built from TRBV2 and TRBJ2-2; 13 nucleotides line up with TRBD2. The CDR3 has 15 amino acids. Trimming at V came to 5 bases and at J to 5 bases, leaving 2 bases not matched to a gene. From germline, CDR1 is SNHLY and CDR2 FYNNEI. This CDR3 reads CASSTSGGATGELFF. The CDR3 DNA follows: TGTGCCAGCAGTACTAGCGGGGGGGCGACCGGGGAGCTGTTTTTT.

The CDR3 loop reads CAWSVRRVVPSYEQYF. In DNA, the CDR3 is TGTGCCTGGAGTGTACGGAGGGTAGTTCCATCCTACGAGCAGTACTTC. The rearrangement uses TRBV30 and TRBJ2-7, with a possible D match to TRBD2 (6 bases). Germline V gene data show CDR1 as GTSNPN and CDR2 as SVGIG (reference sequence). V lost 0 bases and J 1 base, leaving 16 bases between the germline ends. The CDR3 runs 16 residues.

This chain links TRBV5-6 with TRBJ1-2; D unresolved. The ends were cut back, 4 bases at V and 4 bases at J, with 11 bases in the middle. The CDR3 runs to 13 residues. Germline V gene sequence: CDR1 SGHDT, CDR2 YYEEEE. In DNA, the CDR3 is TGTGCCAGCAGCACGGGGTCCTTCTATGGCTACACCTTC. Protein sequence: CASSTGSFYGYTF.